Listed below are T cell receptor beta chains from one sample, sequenced in a study of blood T cells in healthy people across ages. TCRdb independently ran MiXCR on the 5' RACE reads; one entry per CDR3 protein. The sample lists 1,500,000 or so distinct CDR3 sequences, approximately 63% occurring once. Sequenced input: blood. The receptor source for this set is a man younger than 30 in good health. The CDR3 runs from the conserved cysteine through the conserved F or W. A D gene is named only where the DNA matches it firmly. The size entry is marked missing in some rows and otherwise reads once, few, many or a size class.

clone_size,d_call,j_call,cdr3_length,v_call,cdr3_aa,cdr3_nt
-,TRBD1,TRBJ2-7,14,TRBV6-1,CASSDGTGYYEQYF,TGTGCCAGCAGTGATGGGACAGGATACTACGAGCAGTACTTC
-,-,TRBJ2-1,14,TRBV27,CASSLQGAVNEQFF,TGTGCCAGCAGTTTACAGGGTGCGGTAAATGAGCAGTTCTTC
-,TRBD2,TRBJ2-1,16,TRBV4-1,CASSQGICGRDNEQFF,TGCGCCAGCAGCCAAGGGATTTGCGGGAGGGACAATGAGCAGTTCTTC
few,-,TRBJ2-1,16,TRBV20-1,CSARVLSFWDANEQFF,TGCAGTGCTAGAGTGTTAAGTTTTTGGGACGCTAATGAGCAGTTCTTC
few,-,TRBJ1-1,15,TRBV27,CASSLGGRVNTEAFF,TGTGCCAGCAGTTTAGGCGGCAGGGTGAACACTGAAGCTTTCTTT
-,-,TRBJ2-7,15,TRBV15,CATSREAGQIYEQYF,TGTGCCACCAGCAGGGAGGCGGGACAGATCTACGAGCAGTACTTC
few,-,TRBJ2-7,13,TRBV7-2,CASSSRTSYEQYF,TGTGCCAGCAGCTCCAGGACCTCCTACGAGCAGTACTTC
-,TRBD1,TRBJ2-4,14,TRBV20-1,CSAYDRDGKNIQYF,TGCAGTGCTTACGACAGGGACGGCAAAAACATTCAGTACTTC
-,TRBD2,TRBJ2-1,19,TRBV20-1,CSARDKRLAGGPLYNEQFF,TGCAGTGCTAGAGATAAGCGCCTAGCGGGAGGGCCACTCTACAATGAGCAGTTCTTC
-,-,TRBJ2-3,14,TRBV20-1,CSAKPGLDRDTQYF,TGCAGTGCCAAACCGGGACTCGACCGGGATACGCAGTATTTT